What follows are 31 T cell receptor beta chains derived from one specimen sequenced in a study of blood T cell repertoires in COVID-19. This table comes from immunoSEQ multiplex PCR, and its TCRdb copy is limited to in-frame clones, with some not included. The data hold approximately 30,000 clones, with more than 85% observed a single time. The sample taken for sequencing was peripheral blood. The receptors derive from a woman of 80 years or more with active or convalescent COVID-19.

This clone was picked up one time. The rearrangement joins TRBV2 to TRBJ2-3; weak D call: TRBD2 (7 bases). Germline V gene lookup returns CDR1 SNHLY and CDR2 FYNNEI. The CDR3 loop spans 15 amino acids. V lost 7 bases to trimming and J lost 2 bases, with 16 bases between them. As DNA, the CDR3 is TGTGCCAGCATCGAGGGGGGGACACCCACAGATACGCAGTATTTT. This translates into CASIEGGTPTDTQYF.

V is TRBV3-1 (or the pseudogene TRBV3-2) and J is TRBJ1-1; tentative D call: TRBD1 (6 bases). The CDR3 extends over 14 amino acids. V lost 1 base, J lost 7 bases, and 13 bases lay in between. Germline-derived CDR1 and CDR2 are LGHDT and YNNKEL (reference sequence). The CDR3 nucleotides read TGTGCCAGCAGCCAAGGGGGCACGGACAGTGAAGCTTTCTTT. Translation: CASSQGGTDSEAFF.

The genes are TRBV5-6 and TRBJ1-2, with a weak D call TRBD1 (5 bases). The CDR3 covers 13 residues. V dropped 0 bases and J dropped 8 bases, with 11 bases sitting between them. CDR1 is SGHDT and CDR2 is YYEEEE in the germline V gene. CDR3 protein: CASSLAQGGGYTF. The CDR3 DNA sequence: TGTGCCAGCAGCTTGGCCCAGGGAGGAGGCTACACCTTC.

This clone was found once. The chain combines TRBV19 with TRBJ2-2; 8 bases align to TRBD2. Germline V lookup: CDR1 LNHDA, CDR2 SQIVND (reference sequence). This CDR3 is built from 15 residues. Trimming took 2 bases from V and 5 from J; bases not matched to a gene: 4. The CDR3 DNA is TGTGCCAGTAGTATACTAGCGGGCTCTACCGGGGAGCTGTTTTTT. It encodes CASSILAGSTGELFF.

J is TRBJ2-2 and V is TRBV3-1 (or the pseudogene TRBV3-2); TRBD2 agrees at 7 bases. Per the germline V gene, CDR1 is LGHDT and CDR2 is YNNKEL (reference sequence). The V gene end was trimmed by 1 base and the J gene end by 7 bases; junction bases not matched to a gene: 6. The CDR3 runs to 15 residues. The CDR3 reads CASSQGGDYGGELFF. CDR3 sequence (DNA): TGTGCCAGCAGCCAAGGGGGGGACTACGGCGGGGAGCTGTTTTTT.

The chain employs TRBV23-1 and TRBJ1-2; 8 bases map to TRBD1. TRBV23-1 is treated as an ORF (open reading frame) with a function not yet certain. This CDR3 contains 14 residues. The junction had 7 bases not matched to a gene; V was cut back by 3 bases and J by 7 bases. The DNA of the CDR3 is TGCGCCAGCAGTCATGTGGCAGGGGGCTGTGGCTACACCTTC. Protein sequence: CASSHVAGGCGYTF.

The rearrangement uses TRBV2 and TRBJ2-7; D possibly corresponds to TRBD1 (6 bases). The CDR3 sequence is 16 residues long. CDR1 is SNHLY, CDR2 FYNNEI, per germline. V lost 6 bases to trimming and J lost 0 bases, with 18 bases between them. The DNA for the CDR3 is TGTGCCAGCAGCGTCGCACAGGGTTATAGCTCCTACGAGCAGTACTTC. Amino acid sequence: CASSVAQGYSSYEQYF.

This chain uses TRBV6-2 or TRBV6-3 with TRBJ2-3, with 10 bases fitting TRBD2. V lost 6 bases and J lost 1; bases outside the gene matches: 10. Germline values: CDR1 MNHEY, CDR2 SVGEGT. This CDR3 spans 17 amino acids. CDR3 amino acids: CASSKAGGLFGTDTQYF. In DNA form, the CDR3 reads TGTGCCAGCAGCAAAGCGGGGGGGCTATTTGGCACAGATACGCAGTATTTT.

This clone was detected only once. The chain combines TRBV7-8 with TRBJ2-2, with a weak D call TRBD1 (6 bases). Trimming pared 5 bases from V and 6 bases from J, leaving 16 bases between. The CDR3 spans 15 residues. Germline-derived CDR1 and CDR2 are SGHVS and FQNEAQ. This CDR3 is CASSLSAGAPGELFF. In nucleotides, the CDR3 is TGTGCCAGCAGCCTCAGTGCAGGGGCACCCGGGGAGCTGTTTTTT.

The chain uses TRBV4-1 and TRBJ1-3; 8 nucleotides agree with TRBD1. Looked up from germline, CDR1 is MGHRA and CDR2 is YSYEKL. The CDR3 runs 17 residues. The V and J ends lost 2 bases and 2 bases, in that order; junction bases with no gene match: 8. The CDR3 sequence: CASSQSPGQATGNTIYF. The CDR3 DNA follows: TGCGCCAGCAGCCAATCTCCGGGACAGGCTACTGGAAACACCATATATTTT.

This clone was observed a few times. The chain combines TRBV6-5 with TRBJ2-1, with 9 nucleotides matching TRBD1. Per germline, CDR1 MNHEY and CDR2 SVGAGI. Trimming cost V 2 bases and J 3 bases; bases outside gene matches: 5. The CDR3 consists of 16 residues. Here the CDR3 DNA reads TGTGCCAGCAGTTACCGGGGGACAGGGCTCTACAATGAGCAGTTCTTC. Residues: CASSYRGTGLYNEQFF.

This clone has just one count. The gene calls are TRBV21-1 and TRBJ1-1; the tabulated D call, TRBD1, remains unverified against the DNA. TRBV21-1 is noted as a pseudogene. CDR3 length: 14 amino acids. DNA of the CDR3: TGTGCCAGCAGCCACATTGCCCCCAACACTGAAGCTTTCTTT. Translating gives CASSHIAPNTEAFF.

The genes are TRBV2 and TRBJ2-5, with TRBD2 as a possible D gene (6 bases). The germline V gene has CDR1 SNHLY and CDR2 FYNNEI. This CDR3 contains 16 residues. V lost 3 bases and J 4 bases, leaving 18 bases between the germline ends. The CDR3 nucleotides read TGTGCCAGCAGTGACCAGGGACTCCAGGCAACAGAGACCCAGTACTTC. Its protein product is CASSDQGLQATETQYF. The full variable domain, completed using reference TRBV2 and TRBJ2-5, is EPEVTQTPSHQVTQMGQEVILRCVPISNHLYFYWYRQILGQKVEFLVSFYNNEISEKSEIFDDQFSVERPDGSNFTLKIRSTKLEDSAMYFCASSDQGLQATETQYFGPGTRLLVL.

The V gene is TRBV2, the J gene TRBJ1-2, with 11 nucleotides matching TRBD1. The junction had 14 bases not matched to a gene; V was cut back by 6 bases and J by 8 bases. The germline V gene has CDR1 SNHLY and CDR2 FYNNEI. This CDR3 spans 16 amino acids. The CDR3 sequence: CASSHRDRGTSEGYTF. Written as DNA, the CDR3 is TGTGCCAGCAGCCACCGGGACAGGGGGACGTCGGAGGGCTACACCTTC.

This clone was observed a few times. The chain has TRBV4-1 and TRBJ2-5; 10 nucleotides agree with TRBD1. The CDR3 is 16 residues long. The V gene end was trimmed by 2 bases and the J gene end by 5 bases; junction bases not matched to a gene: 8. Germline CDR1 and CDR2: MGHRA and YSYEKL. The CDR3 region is CASSQPPGTGVETQYF. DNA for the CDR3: TGCGCCAGCAGCCAACCCCCCGGGACAGGGGTCGAGACCCAGTACTTC.

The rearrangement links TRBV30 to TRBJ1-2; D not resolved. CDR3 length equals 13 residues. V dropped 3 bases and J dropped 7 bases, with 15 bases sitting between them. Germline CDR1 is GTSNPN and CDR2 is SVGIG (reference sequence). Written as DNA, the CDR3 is TGTGCCTGGAGCCGAGAGGATTCGGGTGGCTACACCTTC. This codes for CAWSREDSGGYTF. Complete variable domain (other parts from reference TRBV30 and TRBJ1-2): SQTIHQWPATLVQPVGSPLSLECTVEGTSNPNLYWYRQAAGRGLQLLFYSVGIGQISSEVPQNLSASRPQDRQFILSSKKLLLSDSGFYLCAWSREDSGGYTFGSGTRLTVV.

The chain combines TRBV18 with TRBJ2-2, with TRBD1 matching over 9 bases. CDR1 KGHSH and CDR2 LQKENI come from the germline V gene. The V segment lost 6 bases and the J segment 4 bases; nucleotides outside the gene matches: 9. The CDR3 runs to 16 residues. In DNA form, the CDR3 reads TGTGCCAGCTCCCCCGCGGGACAGGGAGGCACCGGGGAGCTGTTTTTT. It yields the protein CASSPAGQGGTGELFF.

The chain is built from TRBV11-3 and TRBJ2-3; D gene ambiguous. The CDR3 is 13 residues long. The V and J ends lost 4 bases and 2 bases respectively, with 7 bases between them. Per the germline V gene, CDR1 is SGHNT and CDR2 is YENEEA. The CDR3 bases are TGTGCCAGCAGCTCTCTATACACAGATACGCAGTATTTT. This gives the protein CASSSLYTDTQYF.

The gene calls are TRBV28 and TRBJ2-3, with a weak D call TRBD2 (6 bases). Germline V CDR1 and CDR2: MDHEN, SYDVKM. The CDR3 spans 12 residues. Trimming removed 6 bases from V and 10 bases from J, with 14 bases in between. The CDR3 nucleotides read TGTGCCAGCAGCTATCGGGGGTCCTCGCAGTATTTT. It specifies CASSYRGSSQYF.

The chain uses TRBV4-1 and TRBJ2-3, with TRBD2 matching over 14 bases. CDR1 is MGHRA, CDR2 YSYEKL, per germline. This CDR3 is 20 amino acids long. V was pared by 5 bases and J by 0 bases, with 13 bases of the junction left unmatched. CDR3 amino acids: CASSWSGTSGGGTSTDTQYF. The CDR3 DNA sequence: TGCGCCAGCAGCTGGTCCGGGACTAGCGGGGGAGGAACTAGCACAGATACGCAGTATTTT.

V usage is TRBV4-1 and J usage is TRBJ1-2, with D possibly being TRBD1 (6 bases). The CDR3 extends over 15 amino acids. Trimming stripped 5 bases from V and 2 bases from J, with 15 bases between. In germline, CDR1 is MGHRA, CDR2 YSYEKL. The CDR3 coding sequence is TGCGCCAGCAGCTATCCCGACAGGAACAACTATGGCTACACCTTC. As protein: CASSYPDRNNYGYTF.

The CDR3 sequence is CASSVRVNTEAFF. The CDR3 DNA sequence: TGCGCCAGCAGTGTTCGGGTAAACACTGAAGCTTTCTTT. This rearrangement joins TRBV10-1 to TRBJ1-1, with unresolved D. Trimming cost V 4 bases and J 2 bases, with 8 bases left between them. This CDR3 spans 13 amino acids. Germline lookup yields CDR1 WNHNN and CDR2 SYGVQD (reference sequence).

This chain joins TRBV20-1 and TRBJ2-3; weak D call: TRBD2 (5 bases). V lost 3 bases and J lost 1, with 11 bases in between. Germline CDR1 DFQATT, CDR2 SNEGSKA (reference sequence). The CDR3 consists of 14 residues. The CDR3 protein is CSASPGSGTDTQYF. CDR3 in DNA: TGCAGTGCTAGTCCGGGAAGCGGCACAGATACGCAGTATTTT.

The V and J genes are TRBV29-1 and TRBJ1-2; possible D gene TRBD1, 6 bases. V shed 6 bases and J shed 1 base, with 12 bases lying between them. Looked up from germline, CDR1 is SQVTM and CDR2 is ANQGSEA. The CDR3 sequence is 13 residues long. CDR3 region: CSVNRVSNYGYTF. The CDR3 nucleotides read TGCAGCGTCAACAGGGTTAGTAACTATGGCTACACCTTC.

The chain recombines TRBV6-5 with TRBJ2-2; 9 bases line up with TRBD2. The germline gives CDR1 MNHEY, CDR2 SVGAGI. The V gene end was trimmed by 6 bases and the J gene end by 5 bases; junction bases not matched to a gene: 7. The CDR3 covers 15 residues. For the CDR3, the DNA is TGTGCCAGCAGCATCGGGACTAGCCGTACCGGGGAGCTGTTTTTT. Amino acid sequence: CASSIGTSRTGELFF.

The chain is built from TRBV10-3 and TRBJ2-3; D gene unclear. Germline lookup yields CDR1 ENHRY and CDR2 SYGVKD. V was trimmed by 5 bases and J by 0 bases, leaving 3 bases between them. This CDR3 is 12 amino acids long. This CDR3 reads CAISTSTDTQYF. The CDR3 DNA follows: TGTGCCATCAGTACTAGCACAGATACGCAGTATTTT.

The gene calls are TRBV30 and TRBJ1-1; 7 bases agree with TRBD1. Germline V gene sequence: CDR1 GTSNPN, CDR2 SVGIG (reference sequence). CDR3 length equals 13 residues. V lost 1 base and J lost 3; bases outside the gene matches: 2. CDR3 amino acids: CAWSDRGDTEAFF. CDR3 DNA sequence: TGTGCCTGGAGTGACAGGGGCGACACTGAAGCTTTCTTT.

Here the CDR3 reads CATSDLKRGSTGELFF. The CDR3 DNA reads as TGTGCCACCAGTGATTTGAAGCGGGGCTCGACCGGGGAGCTGTTTTTT. The rearrangement uses TRBV24-1 and TRBJ2-2; 7 bases are a match to TRBD2. The CDR3 is made up of 16 amino acids. Looked up from germline, CDR1 is KGHDR and CDR2 is SFDVKD. J lost 5 bases, V lost 0 bases, and 5 bases had no gene match.

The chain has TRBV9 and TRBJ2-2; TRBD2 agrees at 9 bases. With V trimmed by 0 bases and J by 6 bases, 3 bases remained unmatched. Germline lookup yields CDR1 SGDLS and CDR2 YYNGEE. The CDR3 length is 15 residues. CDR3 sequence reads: CASSVVSGGPGELFF. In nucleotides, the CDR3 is TGTGCCAGCAGCGTAGTGAGCGGGGGGCCCGGGGAGCTGTTTTTT.

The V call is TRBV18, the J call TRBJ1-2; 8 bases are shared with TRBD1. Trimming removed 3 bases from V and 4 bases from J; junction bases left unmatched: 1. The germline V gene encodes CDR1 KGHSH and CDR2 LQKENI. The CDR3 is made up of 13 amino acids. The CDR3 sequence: CASSPDRVYGYTF. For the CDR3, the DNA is TGTGCCAGCTCACCGGACAGGGTCTATGGCTACACCTTC.

The CDR3 nucleotides read TGTGCCAGTAGTCTGGGGACAGGGGGTGTCTACGAGCAGTACTTC. As protein: CASSLGTGGVYEQYF. V gene TRBV19 combines with J gene TRBJ2-7; 11 positions agree with TRBD1. This CDR3 is 15 amino acids long. V lost 5 bases and J lost 3; bases outside the gene matches: 6. Germline values: CDR1 LNHDA, CDR2 SQIVND (reference sequence).